The source of this T cell receptor (beta chain) is a study of identical twins. Findings and limits, study-wide: Beta out-of-frame twin sharing showed a weaker excess. Invariant MAIT and iNKT cells could partly confound zero-insertion analyses.

With regard to this clonotype: Its antigen remains unknown.

Carrying unique molecular identifiers, the cDNA also gained a universal primer site through template switching. TCRdb recomputed calls from the 5' RACE reads with MiXCR, one row per CDR3 protein. This table holds roughly 710,000 distinct CDR3 sequences, around 5.7% found once. The germline CDR1 and CDR2 sequences are SNHLY and FYNNEI. With 2 bases clipped from V and 0 bases from J, the junction kept 4 bases outside the gene matches. The CDR3 is 15 amino acids. The sequence was collected from a young man in good health. The genes are TRBV2 and TRBJ2-7; 7 bases agree with TRBD1. Sequenced sample: naive T cells sorted from blood. The CDR3 DNA is TGTGCCAGCAGTGAACTGGGACAGCTCTCCTACGAGCAGTACTTC. Residues: CASSELGQLSYEQYF.